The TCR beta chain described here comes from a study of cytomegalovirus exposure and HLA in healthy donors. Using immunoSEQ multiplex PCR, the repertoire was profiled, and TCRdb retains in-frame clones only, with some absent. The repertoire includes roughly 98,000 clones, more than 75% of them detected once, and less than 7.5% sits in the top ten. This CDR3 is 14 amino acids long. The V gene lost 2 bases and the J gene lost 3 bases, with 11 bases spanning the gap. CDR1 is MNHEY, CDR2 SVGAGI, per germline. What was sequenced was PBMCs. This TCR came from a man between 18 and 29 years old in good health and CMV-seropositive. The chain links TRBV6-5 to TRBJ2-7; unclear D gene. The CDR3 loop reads CASSYRNSLYEQYF. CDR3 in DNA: TGTGCCAGCAGTTACCGTAACAGCCTCTACGAGCAGTACTTC.